These 32 T cell receptor beta chains were all obtained from the same sample, sequenced in a study of cytomegalovirus exposure and HLA in healthy donors. PCR used 60 Vbeta primers and 13 Jbeta primers. Profiling relied on immunoSEQ multiplex PCR, and the TCRdb table lists in-frame clones only, not all of them. The sample yields some 54,000 clones, about three quarters seen once. Sequencing was performed on PBMCs. These receptors all stem from a man aged 18 to 35 in good health and CMV-seronegative.

This clone has only one observation. The chain has TRBV28 and TRBJ2-5; 8 bases are a match to TRBD2. Germline V gene data show CDR1 as MDHEN and CDR2 as SYDVKM. The length of the CDR3 is 13 residues. Trimming took 6 bases from V and 5 from J; bases not matched to a gene: 5. This chain's CDR3 is CASRKREWETQYF. The CDR3 bases are TGTGCCAGCAGGAAGCGGGAGTGGGAGACCCAGTACTTC.

The rearrangement links TRBV14 to TRBJ1-1, with 8 positions matching TRBD1. V shed 4 bases and J 8 bases; nucleotides not matched to a gene: 0. Germline CDR1 and CDR2: SGHDN and FVKESK. This CDR3 has 11 amino acids. The CDR3 coding sequence is TGTGCCAGCAGCCGACAGGGGGAAGCTTTCTTT. This encodes CASSRQGEAFF. Full variable domain (missing parts from reference TRBV14 and TRBJ1-1): EAGVTQFPSHSVIEKGQTVTLRCDPISGHDNLYWYRRVMGKEIKFLLHFVKESKQDESGMPNNRFLAERTGGTYSTLKVQPAELEDSGVYFCASSRQGEAFFGQGTRLTVV.

This chain connects TRBV4-3 to TRBJ2-1; 9 bases align to TRBD2. The trim removed 1 base at V and 6 bases at J, leaving 4 bases unmatched. The CDR3 loop spans 15 amino acids. CDR1 and CDR2 from the germline V gene are LGHNA and YSLEER. Written as DNA, the CDR3 is TGCGCCAGCAGCCAAGGGACTAGCGCCCTCAATGAGCAGTTCTTC. It encodes CASSQGTSALNEQFF.

The rearrangement uses TRBV9 and TRBJ1-2; no firm D call. V lost 3 bases, J lost 0 bases, and 12 bases lay in between. Germline values: CDR1 SGDLS, CDR2 YYNGEE. This CDR3 is 15 amino acids long. The CDR3 coding sequence is TGTGCCAGCAGCGCCGGACTGGGAGCTAACTATGGCTACACCTTC. It translates to CASSAGLGANYGYTF.

This clone was detected only a few times. The chain couples TRBV4-1 to TRBJ2-5; TRBD2 might be the D (5 bases). Trimming took off 0 bases at V and 7 bases at J, with 15 bases between the two ends. The CDR3 contains 15 residues. Germline-derived CDR1 and CDR2 are MGHRA and YSYEKL. This chain's CDR3 is CASSQDTEVRWTQYF. The CDR3 DNA sequence: TGCGCCAGCAGCCAAGATACGGAGGTACGGTGGACCCAGTACTTC.

This sequence joins TRBV7-2 and TRBJ1-5; unclear D gene. The CDR3 has 13 amino acids. From germline, CDR1 is SGHTA and CDR2 FQGNSA. V lost 3 bases and J 9 bases, leaving 12 bases between the germline ends. Here the CDR3 DNA reads TGTGCCAGCAGCTTCGCCGGTCTTTGGCCCCAGCATTTT. This gives the protein CASSFAGLWPQHF.

The rearrangement links TRBV6-5 to TRBJ2-5; 10 nucleotides align to TRBD1. This CDR3 comprises 14 residues. V lost 2 bases and J lost 3; bases outside the gene matches: 0. Germline values: CDR1 MNHEY, CDR2 SVGAGI. The CDR3 DNA reads as TGTGCCAGCAGTTACGGGACAGGGGAAGAGACCCAGTACTTC. This gives the protein CASSYGTGEETQYF.

This clone has only a few counts. The chain links TRBV5-1 to TRBJ2-7, with D possibly matching TRBD1 (6 bases). This CDR3 is built from 14 residues. Trimming removed 1 base at V and 5 bases at J, with 13 bases between. Germline values: CDR1 SGHRS, CDR2 YFSETQ. CDR3 loop: CASSLSGTTHEQYF. CDR3 DNA sequence: TGCGCCAGCAGCTTGTCGGGGACAACCCACGAGCAGTACTTC.

The rearrangement links TRBV6-5 to TRBJ2-7, with 10 positions matching TRBD2. The V and J ends lost 1 base and 2 bases, in that order; junction bases with no gene match: 5. Germline values: CDR1 MNHEY, CDR2 SVGAGI. This CDR3 has 16 amino acids. The CDR3 nucleotides are TGTGCCAGCAGTTACTTAACTAGCGGGAACACCTACGAGCAGTACTTC. Amino acids: CASSYLTSGNTYEQYF.

The V call is TRBV10-2, the J call TRBJ2-5; D is possibly TRBD1 (6 bases). Trimming shortened V by 5 bases and J by 4 bases, and 17 bases separated the two germline ends. CDR1 and CDR2 (germline): WSHSY, SAAADI. The CDR3 sequence is 15 residues long. CDR3 amino acids: CASSYRELLGETQYF. The CDR3 DNA is TGCGCCAGCAGTTACAGGGAACTTTTGGGAGAGACCCAGTACTTC.

The V call is TRBV5-6, the J call TRBJ1-5; D is unclear. V shed 0 bases and J shed 6 bases, with 7 bases lying between them. The CDR3 sequence is 13 residues long. Germline V gene sequence: CDR1 SGHDT, CDR2 YYEEEE. The CDR3 nucleotides are TGTGCCAGCAGCTTGGACCGAGGTCAGCCCCAGCATTTT. Translated, it gives CASSLDRGQPQHF.

This clone was detected a few times. This chain connects TRBV7-8 to TRBJ2-7, with 10 bases fitting TRBD2. The J segment lost 6 bases and the V segment lost 6 bases, leaving 8 bases of the junction unmatched. Germline V gene sequence: CDR1 SGHVS, CDR2 FQNEAQ. The CDR3 covers 14 residues. This CDR3 is CASRRLASGSEQYF. In DNA, the CDR3 is TGTGCCAGCAGAAGGTTGGCTAGCGGGAGCGAGCAGTACTTC.

This chain links TRBV2 with TRBJ2-1, with D possibly matching TRBD2 (6 bases). Trimming took off 8 bases at V and 5 bases at J, with 16 bases between the two ends. This CDR3 spans 14 amino acids. Germline V gene lookup returns CDR1 SNHLY and CDR2 FYNNEI. CDR3 DNA sequence: TGTGCCAGCCGTGGATTTGCGGGAAACAATGAGCAGTTCTTC. Residues: CASRGFAGNNEQFF.

The rearrangement uses TRBV7-9 and TRBJ1-1; D is ambiguous. The CDR3 runs 13 residues. V was pared by 2 bases and J by 1 base, with 5 bases between. Germline CDR1 and CDR2: SEHNR and FQNEAQ (reference sequence). CDR3 protein: CASSLRGNTEAFF. The DNA for the CDR3 is TGTGCCAGCAGCTTACGGGGGAACACTGAAGCTTTCTTT.

The J gene is TRBJ1-1, the V gene TRBV9, with D hard to call. V lost 4 bases and J lost 0, with 13 bases in between. Germline lookup yields CDR1 SGDLS and CDR2 YYNGEE. This CDR3 contains 15 residues. The CDR3 protein is CASSPTESVNTEAFF. The DNA of the CDR3 is TGTGCCAGCAGCCCTACCGAGTCGGTGAACACTGAAGCTTTCTTT.

The rearrangement links TRBV7-6 to TRBJ2-7; perhaps TRBD1 as D (5 bases). The germline CDR1 and CDR2 sequences are SGHVS and FNYEAQ. Between the trimmed V and J ends, which lost 1 base and 5 bases, there was a span of 12 bases. CDR3 length: 14 amino acids. DNA for the CDR3: TGTGCCAGCAGCTTAGGCGTGGGGCTAGACGAGCAGTACTTC. This sequence encodes CASSLGVGLDEQYF.

V gene TRBV23-1 combines with J gene TRBJ2-4, with 7 bases aligning to TRBD1. TRBV23-1 is annotated as an ORF whose role is uncertain. CDR3 length equals 16 residues. The junction had 14 bases not matched to a gene; V was cut back by 3 bases and J by 9 bases. In nucleotides, the CDR3 is TGCGCCAGCAGTCACACAGGGGCCCACCAAGAGGGCATTCAGTACTTC. Translating gives CASSHTGAHQEGIQYF.

This clone was found a few times. For the CDR3, the DNA is TGTGCCAGCAGCTTACCGAGCTCCTACGAGCAGTACTTC. Protein: CASSLPSSYEQYF. The V call is TRBV7-9, the J call TRBJ2-7, with unresolved D. This CDR3 region has 13 residues. V was shortened by 2 bases and J by 0 bases, with 5 bases between the two germline ends. Germline V gives CDR1 SEHNR, CDR2 FQNEAQ (reference sequence). The full variable domain, rest sourced from reference TRBV7-9 and TRBJ2-7, is DTGVSQNPRHKITKRGQNVTFRCDPISEHNRLYWYRQTLGQGPEFLTYFQNEAQLEKSRLLSDRFSAERPKGSFSTLEIQRTEQGDSAMYLCASSLPSSYEQYFGPGTRLTVT.

CDR3 nucleotide sequence: TGTGCCAGCAGTGATTCCCGAAGGGGAGCCAGCGGGAGGGAAGCATGGAACTACAATGAGCAGTTCTTC. Translated: CASSDSRRGASGREAWNYNEQFF. V and J are TRBV2 and TRBJ2-1; TRBD2 aligns across 10 bases. Germline CDR1 SNHLY, CDR2 FYNNEI. CDR3 size: 23 residues. The trim removed 3 bases at V and 3 bases at J, leaving 26 bases unmatched.

The rearrangement uses TRBV11-1 and TRBJ2-1; D possibly corresponds to TRBD1 (5 bases). The CDR3 has 13 amino acids. Between the trimmed V and J ends, which lost 3 bases and 6 bases, there was a span of 9 bases. Germline assignment: CDR1 SGHAT and CDR2 FQDESV (reference sequence). The CDR3 sequence is CASSLRQGNEQFF. For the CDR3, the DNA is TGTGCCAGCAGCTTGAGGCAGGGCAATGAGCAGTTCTTC.

V usage is TRBV29-1 and J usage is TRBJ2-2, with D unresolved. The CDR3 contains 13 residues. V lost 3 bases, J lost 7 bases, and 12 bases lay in between. Germline CDR1 reads SQVTM; CDR2 reads ANQGSEA. The CDR3 DNA follows: TGCAGCGTTGACAGGTCCAATGGCGGGGAGCTGTTTTTT. This sequence encodes CSVDRSNGGELFF.

The chain joins TRBV4-1 to TRBJ2-2; 10 positions agree with TRBD1. CDR3 size: 15 residues. Germline CDR1 is MGHRA and CDR2 is YSYEKL. V dropped 7 bases and J dropped 3; count of bases not matched to a gene: 5. The CDR3 region is CASTPGQGYTGELFF. The CDR3 coding sequence is TGCGCCAGCACCCCGGGACAGGGGTACACCGGGGAGCTGTTTTTT.

This chain connects TRBV28 to TRBJ2-7, with 10 bases identical to TRBD2. V was pared by 6 bases and J by 0 bases, with 5 bases of the junction left unmatched. Germline loops: CDR1 MDHEN, CDR2 SYDVKM. The CDR3 loop spans 15 amino acids. In DNA form, the CDR3 reads TGTGCCAGCAGCCGTACTAGCGGGACCTCCTACGAGCAGTACTTC. Amino acids: CASSRTSGTSYEQYF. The full variable domain, with the rest looked up from reference TRBV28 and TRBJ2-7, is DVKVTQSSRYLVKRTGEKVFLECVQDMDHENMFWYRQDPGLGLRLIYFSYDVKMKEKGDIPEGYSVSREKKERFSLILESASTNQTSMYLCASSRTSGTSYEQYFGPGTRLTVT.

The rearrangement links TRBV11-2 to TRBJ2-7; 7 bases are shared with TRBD1. The CDR3 extends over 16 amino acids. With V trimmed by 5 bases and J by 2 bases, 12 bases remained unmatched. Looked up from germline, CDR1 is SGHAT and CDR2 is FQNNGV. The CDR3 sequence is CASSLSPRGKTYEQYF. The CDR3 DNA is TGTGCCAGCAGCCTGAGCCCCAGGGGGAAGACCTACGAGCAGTACTTC.

The sample holds a few counts of this clone. This chain links TRBV4-1 with TRBJ2-1; 15 bases map to TRBD2. V shed 5 bases and J 7 bases; nucleotides not matched to a gene: 15. The CDR3 consists of 19 residues. Germline assignment: CDR1 MGHRA and CDR2 YSYEKL. CDR3 loop: CASSSWTSGRVNPGNEQFF. The CDR3 nucleotides read TGCGCCAGCAGCTCATGGACTAGCGGGAGGGTCAATCCTGGAAATGAGCAGTTCTTC.

This clone was picked up one time. This chain uses TRBV29-1 with TRBJ2-1; no definite D call. The germline V gene encodes CDR1 SQVTM and CDR2 ANQGSEA. V was shortened by 4 bases and J by 4 bases, with 11 bases between the two germline ends. The CDR3 loop spans 13 amino acids. CDR3 in DNA: TGCAGCGTTGGAATTTTAGTTTACAATGAGCAGTTCTTC. This translates into CSVGILVYNEQFF.

This clone has just a few counts. The chain is built from TRBV30 and TRBJ1-6, with D uncertain. Deletions cut 6 bases from V and 0 bases from J, with 15 bases between. Looked up from germline, CDR1 is GTSNPN and CDR2 is SVGIG (reference sequence). The CDR3 contains 16 residues. The CDR3 sequence: CACYAGPSSYNSPLHF. CDR3 bases: TGTGCCTGCTATGCAGGCCCGAGCTCCTATAATTCACCCCTCCACTTT. The complete variable domain, with remaining parts taken from reference TRBV30 and TRBJ1-6, reads SQTIHQWPATLVQPVGSPLSLECTVEGTSNPNLYWYRQAAGRGLQLLFYSVGIGQISSEVPQNLSASRPQDRQFILSSKKLLLSDSGFYLCACYAGPSSYNSPLHFGNGTRLTVT.

This chain connects TRBV6-5 to TRBJ1-5; tentatively, D is TRBD1 (5 bases). Between the trimmed V and J ends, which lost 5 bases and 2 bases, there was a span of 13 bases. From germline, CDR1 is MNHEY and CDR2 SVGAGI. The CDR3 runs to 15 residues. This CDR3 reads CASSRGTGGNQPQHF. In DNA form, the CDR3 reads TGTGCCAGCAGTCGGGGGACGGGGGGCAATCAGCCCCAGCATTTT.

V and J are TRBV7-3 and TRBJ1-1; the match to TRBD1 covers 8 bases. V shed 3 bases, J shed 1 base, and the junction held 1 base outside the gene matches. Germline CDR1 is SGHTA and CDR2 is FQGTGA. The CDR3 covers 14 residues. The CDR3 spells CASSLGTGNTEAFF. Written as DNA, the CDR3 is TGTGCCAGCAGCTTGGGGACAGGGAACACTGAAGCTTTCTTT.

CDR3 loop: CASSLERVNTEAFF. As DNA, the CDR3 is TGTGCCAGCAGCTTAGAGCGCGTGAACACTGAAGCTTTCTTT. The gene calls are TRBV11-2 and TRBJ1-1; D is unresolved. The CDR3 consists of 14 residues. Germline V lookup: CDR1 SGHAT, CDR2 FQNNGV. Trimming cost V 0 bases and J 0 bases, with 5 bases left between them.

Only one count was recorded for this clone. The gene calls are TRBV7-9 and TRBJ2-7; 10 bases agree with TRBD1. The germline CDR1 and CDR2 sequences are SEHNR and FQNEAQ (reference sequence). Trimming removed 1 base from V and 6 bases from J; junction bases left unmatched: 3. The CDR3 length is 14 residues. CDR3 in DNA: TGTGCCAGCAGCTTAGGGGGACAGGGGTCCGAGCAGTACTTC. It yields the protein CASSLGGQGSEQYF.

The chain uses TRBV4-1 and TRBJ2-2; a weak D match, TRBD1 (6 bases). CDR3 length: 16 residues. Germline CDR1 and CDR2: MGHRA and YSYEKL. Trimming removed 4 bases at V and 3 bases at J, with 15 bases between. CDR3 sequence: CASSRRTEVDTGELFF. The DNA of the CDR3 is TGCGCCAGCAGCCGACGGACAGAGGTCGACACCGGGGAGCTGTTTTTT.